This T cell receptor beta chain was recorded in a study of memory CD4+ T cells and cytomegalovirus serostatus. Note on this clone: What it binds is unknown.

Whole-study findings and limits: A US-trained random forest predicted CMV serostatus with median AUC roughly 0.91. Of 150 to 200 reported CMV TCRbeta sequences, 65 to 85 were found in memory CD4+ repertoires.

Germline-derived CDR1 and CDR2 are SGHRS and YFSETQ. With 4 bases clipped from V and 4 bases from J, the junction kept 9 bases outside the gene matches. This CDR3 contains 15 residues. The sort gate was single viable CD3+CD4+CD8-CD45RO+ cells for memory CD4+ T cells. CMV serostatus came from serum IgG against pp150, pp28, p38, p52. Total CD4+ T cells were enriched by CD4 positive selection. The assay was immunoSEQ multiplex PCR, and TCRdb's table has in-frame clones only and misses some. In the table there are roughly 64,000 clones, 70% to 80% of which are singletons. The chain is built from TRBV5-1 and TRBJ1-2; TRBD1 matches at 8 bases. The sample comprised memory CD4+ T cells from blood. This TCR derives from an adult in good health and CMV-seronegative. CDR3: CASSNDRGRGYGYTF. The CDR3 region has the DNA TGCGCCAGCAGCAACGACAGGGGACGGGGCTATGGCTACACCTTC. The full variable domain, in which reference TRBV5-1 and TRBJ1-2 provide the parts outside the CDR3, is KAGVTQTPRYLIKTRGQQVTLSCSPISGHRSVSWYQQTPGQGLQFLFEYFSETQRNKGNFPGRFSGRQFSNSRSEMNVSTLELGDSALYLCASSNDRGRGYGYTFGSGTRLTVV.